This TCR beta chain was identified during a study of blood T cell repertoires in COVID-19 (TCRdb year 2020). Regarding the research as a whole: Samples covering the acute and convalescent phases of COVID-19 were provided by collaborators in the United States, Italy and Spain. The material from the prospective study consisted of cDNA or gDNA derived from T cells, B-cell-depleted T cells, or PBMCs. A de-identified subject ID, COVID-19 status, age in years and sex were almost always included in the sample metadata. Samples came from the ongoing ImmuneRACE study (first 160 participants) plus 1,254 subjects from 6 global collaborators. Subjects who had been exposed to COVID-19, were actively infected with it, or had recovered from it provided the deeply sampled blood TCRbeta repertoires that made up the dataset. The repertoires were made available in a free public database intended to serve as a resource for research on the immune response to SARS-CoV-2. Where HLA class I and class II types were available, the types were taken from metadata supplied by the sample provider, not from assay-based typing.

TCRbeta CDR3 regions were amplified from genomic DNA using the immunoSEQ Assay, a bias-controlled multiplex PCR. The authors' analysis ran thus. Within the assay, amplification of reference gene primers was used to estimate how many nucleated cells each sample contained. Sequence reads were collapsed and filtered to measure the absolute abundance of every unique TCRbeta CDR3 rearrangement. Productive Simpson clonality was computed per sample as the square root of Simpson's diversity index over productive rearrangements. Sourced from immuneACCESS, this table was stored by TCRdb with only in-frame sequences that have V and J called. A share of the clones is absent; for the studies checked, an unresolved V gene accounts for under half, and the remainder has no known explanation. D and trimming were read from the DNA, whereas the V and J calls and clone size are those reported in that table. This sample lists 110,000 to 150,000 clones; 70% to 85% were detected once. Of the sample, roughly 10% is held by the ten largest clones.

V gives up 5 bases and J gives up 2 bases, and the segment between their germline ends measures 13 bases. The germline V gene (reference sequence) sets CDR1 to LNHDA and CDR2 to SQIVND. There are 15 amino acids in the CDR3, from cysteine to phenylalanine inclusive. This entry keeps only the CDR3 DNA: 45 bases, framed from base 1. On the study overall, not on this receptor specifically: How much clinical and demographic metadata was included differed by source and by participant, and the metadata was provided uncurated.

Each collaborating institution followed its own protocols to collect whole blood in K2EDTA tubes. Collaborator samples were shipped for TCRbeta analysis as frozen whole blood, isolated PBMCs, or DNA extracted from either sample type. On this clone: Its recognized antigen is unknown. The input lacks base qualities; no much larger clone sits a single base away.

Recombination joined TRBV19 with TRBJ1-5; the D gene lacks a confident call. Sequencing used peripheral blood. The clonotype was recovered from a woman older than 75 in a cohort sampled during active or convalescent COVID-19. The nucleotide sequence is TGTGCCAGTAGTGCCTCGGCGGGAGGCAATCAGCCCCAGCATTTT. It is translated as CASSASAGGNQPQHF.